Presented here are 3 T cell receptor beta chains from one specimen sequenced in a study of cytomegalovirus exposure and HLA in healthy donors. Amplification used 60 Vbeta primers and 13 Jbeta primers. The table came from immunoSEQ multiplex PCR; TCRdb's copy has only in-frame clones and leaves some out. The table includes over 65,000 clones, approximately 80% detected once. Specimen: PBMCs. The receptor source for this set is a woman aged 25 to 39 in good health and CMV-seronegative.

This clone was seen only once. The chain joins TRBV7-2 to TRBJ1-1; TRBD1 might be the D (6 bases). This CDR3 comprises 12 residues. The V and J ends lost 3 bases and 7 bases respectively, with 9 bases between them. The germline CDR1 and CDR2 sequences are SGHTA and FQGNSA. The CDR3 DNA sequence: TGTGCCAGCAGCTTCGTACAGGGTGAAGCTTTCTTT. This gives the protein CASSFVQGEAFF.

The V call is TRBV30, the J call TRBJ2-2; D is possibly TRBD1 (6 bases). The V gene's germline CDR1 is GTSNPN and CDR2 SVGIG (reference sequence). The CDR3 is made up of 14 amino acids. Trimming cost V 3 bases and J 4 bases, with 12 bases left between them. Here the CDR3 reads CAWRRTDLTGELFF. Here the CDR3 DNA reads TGTGCCTGGAGGAGGACAGACCTCACCGGGGAGCTGTTTTTT. The full variable domain, in which reference TRBV30 and TRBJ2-2 provide the parts outside the CDR3, is SQTIHQWPATLVQPVGSPLSLECTVEGTSNPNLYWYRQAAGRGLQLLFYSVGIGQISSEVPQNLSASRPQDRQFILSSKKLLLSDSGFYLCAWRRTDLTGELFFGEGSRLTVL.

The chain joins TRBV7-8 to TRBJ2-3, with 10 bases lining up with TRBD2. The CDR3 is 16 residues long. The J segment lost 2 bases and the V segment lost 4 bases, leaving 6 bases of the junction unmatched. Germline CDR1 and CDR2: SGHVS and FQNEAQ. The CDR3 sequence: CASSSTSGFNTDTQYF. CDR3 DNA: TGTGCCAGCAGCTCGACTAGCGGGTTTAACACAGATACGCAGTATTTT.